These 9 T cell receptor beta chains originate from one sample sequenced in a study of radiation and T cells in renal cell carcinoma. Stated time point: blood 2 weeks post-SBRT. Treatment given: 15 Gy SBRT to primary tumor, nephrectomy 4 weeks later. The data were produced by immunoSEQ multiplex PCR, yet TCRdb's version contains in-frame clones alone and is incomplete. The sample includes tens of thousands of clones, 75% to 85% of them seen just once. The sequencing here drew on blood, taken from a patient whose treatment included radiotherapy and nephrectomy. These receptor sequences come from a woman aged 70 to 79 with renal cell carcinoma.

This clone was seen many times. J is TRBJ2-1 and V is TRBV30, with D perhaps being TRBD1 or TRBD2 (5 bases each). This CDR3 comprises 14 residues. The V and J ends lost 4 bases and 0 bases respectively, with 10 bases between them. Germline V gene lookup returns CDR1 GTSNPN and CDR2 SVGIG (reference sequence). The CDR3 loop reads CAWMGDRSYNEQFF. The CDR3 DNA reads as TGTGCCTGGATGGGGGACCGCTCCTACAATGAGCAGTTCTTC.

The V gene is TRBV7-2, the J gene TRBJ2-1; D not certain. This CDR3 contains 13 residues. Germline assignment: CDR1 SGHTA and CDR2 FQGNSA. Trimming shortened V by 0 bases and J by 5 bases, and 5 bases separated the two germline ends. For the CDR3, the DNA is TGTGCCAGCAGCTTAGCCAGAGACAATGAGCAGTTCTTC. Its protein product is CASSLARDNEQFF.

This clone was seen once. The rearrangement joins TRBV7-9 to TRBJ2-7; D could derive from TRBD1 or TRBD2 (5 bases each). The V gene's germline CDR1 is SEHNR and CDR2 FQNEAQ (reference sequence). The CDR3 consists of 12 residues. The V and J ends lost 7 bases and 6 bases respectively, with 13 bases between them. CDR3: CASNSGAVEQYF. The CDR3 coding sequence is TGTGCCAGCAACTCCGGGGCAGTCGAGCAGTACTTC.

This clone was seen more than once but under ten times. The chain combines TRBV19 with TRBJ2-6; no clear D. The V and J ends lost 7 bases and 4 bases respectively, with 11 bases between them. The CDR3 spans 14 residues. Germline assignment: CDR1 LNHDA and CDR2 SQIVND (reference sequence). CDR3: CASNPSRGANVLTF. The CDR3 DNA reads TGTGCCAGTAATCCGAGCCGGGGGGCCAACGTCCTGACTTTC.

The chain joins TRBV18 to TRBJ2-7, with D possibly matching TRBD1 (5 bases). This CDR3 has 15 amino acids. Trimming took off 0 bases at V and 7 bases at J, with 16 bases between the two ends. CDR1 and CDR2 from the germline V gene are KGHSH and LQKENI. The CDR3 loop reads CASSPPGDSQREQYF. The CDR3 DNA sequence: TGTGCCAGCTCACCACCGGGTGACAGTCAGAGGGAGCAGTACTTC.

The genes are TRBV10-3 and TRBJ1-5, with D perhaps matching TRBD1 (5 bases). The CDR3 runs to 14 residues. Germline values: CDR1 ENHRY, CDR2 SYGVKD. Trimming took off 4 bases at V and 0 bases at J, with 7 bases between the two ends. The CDR3 DNA is TGTGCCATCAGTGCCGACAGTAGCAATCAGCCCCAGCATTTT. This codes for CAISADSSNQPQHF.

This clone appeared once. The V call is TRBV5-1, the J call TRBJ2-5, with D maybe TRBD2 (5 bases). Deletions cut 2 bases from V and 3 bases from J, with 8 bases between. There are 13 residues in the CDR3. Germline V gene sequence: CDR1 SGHRS, CDR2 YFSETQ. The CDR3: CASSFRGKETQYF. As DNA, the CDR3 is TGCGCCAGCAGCTTCAGAGGGAAAGAGACCCAGTACTTC.

The chain carries TRBV4-1 and TRBJ1-1; D is unresolved. Germline assignment: CDR1 MGHRA and CDR2 YSYEKL. CDR3 length: 15 amino acids. V was trimmed by 0 bases and J by 7 bases, leaving 15 bases between them. CDR3 residues: CASSQEGSPGFEAFF. CDR3 nucleotide sequence: TGCGCCAGCAGCCAAGAGGGGAGCCCCGGGTTTGAAGCTTTCTTT.

The chain couples TRBV4-3 to TRBJ2-1, with D uncertain. V lost 0 bases and J lost 0, with 6 bases in between. The CDR3 extends over 15 amino acids. Germline V gene data show CDR1 as LGHNA and CDR2 as YSLEER. The chain's CDR3 is CASSQEWSSYNEQFF. In DNA, the CDR3 is TGCGCCAGCAGCCAAGAGTGGAGCTCCTACAATGAGCAGTTCTTC.